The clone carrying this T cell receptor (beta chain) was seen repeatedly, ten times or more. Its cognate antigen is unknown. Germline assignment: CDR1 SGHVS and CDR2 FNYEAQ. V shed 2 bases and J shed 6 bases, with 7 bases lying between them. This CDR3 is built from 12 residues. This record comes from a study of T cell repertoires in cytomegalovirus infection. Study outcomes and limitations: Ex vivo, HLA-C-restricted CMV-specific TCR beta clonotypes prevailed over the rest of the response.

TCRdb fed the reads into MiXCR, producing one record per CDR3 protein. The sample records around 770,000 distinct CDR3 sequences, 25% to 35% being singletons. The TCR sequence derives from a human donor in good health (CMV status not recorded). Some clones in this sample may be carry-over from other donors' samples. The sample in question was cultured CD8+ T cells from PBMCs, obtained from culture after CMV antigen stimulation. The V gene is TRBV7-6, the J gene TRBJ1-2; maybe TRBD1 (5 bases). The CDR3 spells CASSLQGHGYTF. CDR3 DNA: TGTGCCAGCAGCTTACAGGGACATGGCTACACCTTC.